This T cell receptor beta chain originates from a study of blood T cell repertoires in COVID-19. Study information: Both acute and convalescent COVID-19 samples were obtained from the United States, Italy and Spain. PBMCs, B-cell-depleted T cells, or T cells were the source of the cDNA or gDNA that made up the material.

V lost 0 bases and J 5 bases, leaving 12 bases between the germline ends. CDR3 length equals 15 residues. Germline lookup yields CDR1 LNHNV and CDR2 YYDKDF (reference sequence). Profiled with immunoSEQ multiplex PCR; TCRdb holds only in-frame clones, not every one. This sample has some 220,000 clones, with around 85% found just once. The sequence came from a middle-aged man with COVID-19, enrolled during active disease. Specimen: peripheral blood. The chain has TRBV15 and TRBJ2-3; perhaps TRBD2 as D (6 bases). Written as DNA, the CDR3 is TGTGCCACCAGCAGAGATTTTGCCGGGGGAGATACGCAGTATTTT. This translates into CATSRDFAGGDTQYF. Complete variable domain (other parts from reference TRBV15 and TRBJ2-3): DAMVIQNPRYQVTQFGKPVTLSCSQTLNHNVMYWYQQKSSQAPKLLFHYYDKDFNNEADTPDNFQSRRPNTSFCFLDIRSPGLGDTAMYLCATSRDFAGGDTQYFGPGTRLTVL.